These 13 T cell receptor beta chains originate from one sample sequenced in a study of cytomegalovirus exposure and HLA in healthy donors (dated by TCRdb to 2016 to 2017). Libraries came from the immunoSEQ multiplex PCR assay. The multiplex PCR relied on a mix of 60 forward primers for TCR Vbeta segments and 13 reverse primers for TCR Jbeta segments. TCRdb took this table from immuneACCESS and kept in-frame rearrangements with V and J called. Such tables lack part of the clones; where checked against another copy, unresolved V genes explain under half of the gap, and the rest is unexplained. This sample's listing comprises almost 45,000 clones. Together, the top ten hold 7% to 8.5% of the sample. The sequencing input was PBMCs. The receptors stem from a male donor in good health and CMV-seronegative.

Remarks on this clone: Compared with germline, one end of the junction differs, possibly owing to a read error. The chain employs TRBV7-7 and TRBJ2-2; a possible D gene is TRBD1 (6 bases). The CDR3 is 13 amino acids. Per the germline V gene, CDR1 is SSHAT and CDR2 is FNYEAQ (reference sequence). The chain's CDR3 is CASSMTGTGELFF. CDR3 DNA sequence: TGTGCTAGCAGCATGACAGGCACCGGGGAGCTGTTTTTT.

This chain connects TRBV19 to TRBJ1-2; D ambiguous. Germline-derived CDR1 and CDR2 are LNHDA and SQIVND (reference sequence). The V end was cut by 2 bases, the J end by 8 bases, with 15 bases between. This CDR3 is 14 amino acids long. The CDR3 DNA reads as TGTGCCAGTAGTATATCCGCACGGGTCCAGGGCTACACCTTC. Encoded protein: CASSISARVQGYTF.

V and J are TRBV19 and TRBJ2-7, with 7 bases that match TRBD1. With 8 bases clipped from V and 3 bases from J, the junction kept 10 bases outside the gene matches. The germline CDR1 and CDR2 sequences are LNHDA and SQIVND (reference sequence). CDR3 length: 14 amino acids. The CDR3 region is CASQQAGGIYEQYF. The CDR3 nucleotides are TGTGCCAGTCAGCAGGCAGGGGGTATCTACGAGCAGTACTTC.

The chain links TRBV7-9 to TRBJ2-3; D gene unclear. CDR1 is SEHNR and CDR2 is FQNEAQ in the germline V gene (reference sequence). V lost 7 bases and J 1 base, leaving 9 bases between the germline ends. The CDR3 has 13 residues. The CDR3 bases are TGTGCCAGCAAACGGGTTGGCACAGATACGCAGTATTTT. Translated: CASKRVGTDTQYF.

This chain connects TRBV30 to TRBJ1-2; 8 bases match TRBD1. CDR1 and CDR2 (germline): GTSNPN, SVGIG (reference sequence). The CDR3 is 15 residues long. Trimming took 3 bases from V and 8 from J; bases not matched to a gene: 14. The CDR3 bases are TGTGCCTGGAGAGCTACAGACAGGGGTATCAGAGGCTACACCTTC. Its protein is CAWRATDRGIRGYTF.

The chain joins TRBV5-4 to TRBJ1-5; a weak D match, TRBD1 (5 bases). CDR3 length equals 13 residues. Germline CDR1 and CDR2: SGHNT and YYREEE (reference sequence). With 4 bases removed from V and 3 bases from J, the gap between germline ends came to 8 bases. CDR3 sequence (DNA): TGTGCCAGCAGCCCAGGGAACAATCAGCCCCAGCATTTT. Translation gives CASSPGNNQPQHF.

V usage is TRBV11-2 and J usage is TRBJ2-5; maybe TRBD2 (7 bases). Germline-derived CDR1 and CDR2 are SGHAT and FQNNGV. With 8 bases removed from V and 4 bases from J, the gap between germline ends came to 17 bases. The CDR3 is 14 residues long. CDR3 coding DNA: TGTGCCAGCGCAAAGGGGGGGTATGGAGAGACCCAGTACTTC. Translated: CASAKGGYGETQYF.

The CDR3 sequence is CASSPPGLNTGELFF. The CDR3 DNA reads as TGTGCCAGCTCACCTCCGGGACTTAACACCGGGGAGCTGTTTTTT. The genes are TRBV18 and TRBJ2-2; TRBD2 might be the D (6 bases). This CDR3 is 15 amino acids long. Germline values: CDR1 KGHSH, CDR2 LQKENI. Trimming took off 3 bases at V and 2 bases at J, with 10 bases between the two ends. The entire variable domain, with the rest obtained from reference TRBV18 and TRBJ2-2, is as follows: NAGVMQNPRHLVRRRGQEARLRCSPMKGHSHVYWYRQLPEEGLKFMVYLQKENIIDESGMPKERFSAEFPKEGPSILRIQQVVRGDSAAYFCASSPPGLNTGELFFGEGSRLTVL.

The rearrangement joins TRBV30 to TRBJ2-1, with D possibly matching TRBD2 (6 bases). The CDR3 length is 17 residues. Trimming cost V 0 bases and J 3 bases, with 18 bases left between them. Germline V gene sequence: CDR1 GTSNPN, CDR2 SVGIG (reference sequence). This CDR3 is CAWSVLFGSPRYNEQFF. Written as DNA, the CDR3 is TGTGCCTGGAGTGTACTGTTCGGGAGCCCCCGCTACAATGAGCAGTTCTTC.

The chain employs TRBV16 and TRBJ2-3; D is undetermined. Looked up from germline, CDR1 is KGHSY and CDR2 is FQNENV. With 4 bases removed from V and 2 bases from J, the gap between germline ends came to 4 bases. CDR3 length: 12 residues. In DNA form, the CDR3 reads TGTGCCAGCAGCCCCTACACAGATACGCAGTATTTT. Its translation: CASSPYTDTQYF.

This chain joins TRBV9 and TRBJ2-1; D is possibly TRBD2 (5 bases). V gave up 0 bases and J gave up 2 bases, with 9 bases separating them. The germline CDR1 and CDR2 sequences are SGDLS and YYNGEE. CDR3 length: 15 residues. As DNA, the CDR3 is TGTGCCAGCAGCGTAGAAGGAGCGGCCTACAATGAGCAGTTCTTC. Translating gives CASSVEGAAYNEQFF.

The CDR3 is CASSPLDRADTEAFF. In DNA form, the CDR3 reads TGTGCCAGCTCACCCCTCGACAGGGCGGACACTGAAGCTTTCTTT. The V call is TRBV18, the J call TRBJ1-1; 7 positions match TRBD1. Germline CDR1 is KGHSH and CDR2 is LQKENI. This CDR3 comprises 15 residues. J was trimmed by 3 bases and V by 3 bases; bases with no gene match: 7.

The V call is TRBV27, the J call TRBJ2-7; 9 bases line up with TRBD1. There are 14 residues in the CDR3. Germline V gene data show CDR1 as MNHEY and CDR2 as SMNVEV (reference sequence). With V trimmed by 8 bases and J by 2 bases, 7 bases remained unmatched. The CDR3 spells CASQTGTGPYEQYF. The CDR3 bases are TGTGCCAGCCAAACCGGGACAGGGCCCTACGAGCAGTACTTC.